This T cell receptor beta chain was obtained from a study of CD8+ T cells in alopecia areata. Study details: Treated patients were dosed with oral tofacitinib, taking 5 to 10 mg twice daily.

Study-wide results and caveats: Scalp specimens additionally yield sequences from normal skin's resident alphabeta T cells.

CDR3 length equals 14 residues. Germline V CDR1 and CDR2: SGHTA, FQGNSA. Trimming left V 2 bases short and J 10 bases short, with 12 bases between. Sequencing relied on a cDNA template that was reverse transcribed from extracted RNA. The method was immunoSEQ multiplex PCR; TCRdb's version includes in-frame clones alone and lacks a portion of them. The sample includes about 120,000 clones, 30% to 40% of them seen just once. In regard to this clone: Its antigen remains unknown.

Starting from PBMCs, sorting isolated CD4+ and CD8+ T cells. Source material: CD4+ T cells sorted from blood. The rearrangement links TRBV7-2 to TRBJ1-6; D remains unclear. This clonotype was obtained from a human donor with alopecia areata. Written as DNA, the CDR3 is TGTGCCAGCAGCTTAAAGGGTCTTCGCTCACCCCTCCACTTT. This translates into CASSLKGLRSPLHF.